Following are 9 T cell receptor beta chains from one sample sequenced in a study of PD-L1 blockade in urothelial cancer. Using immunoSEQ multiplex PCR, the repertoire was profiled, and TCRdb retains in-frame clones only, with some absent. The table has 35,000 to 45,000 clones, roughly 77% seen once. The specimen was PBMCs, collected around atezolizumab (anti-PD-L1) treatment. These receptors all come from a man in his 70s with urothelial cancer.

The chain carries TRBV11-3 and TRBJ2-2, with 7 bases aligning to TRBD1. Germline V gene data show CDR1 as SGHNT and CDR2 as YENEEA. The CDR3 totals 15 residues. V lost 5 bases to trimming and J lost 1 base; unmatched junction nucleotides: 4. The CDR3 bases are TGTGCCAGCAGCCCGTACAGGGGGAACACCGGGGAGCTGTTTTTT. It codes for CASSPYRGNTGELFF.

This chain joins TRBV7-6 and TRBJ2-7; perhaps TRBD1 as D (6 bases). The CDR3 consists of 15 residues. Germline assignment: CDR1 SGHVS and CDR2 FNYEAQ. V shed 1 base and J shed 0 bases, with 10 bases lying between them. In DNA, the CDR3 is TGTGCCAGCAGCTTAGAGGGGGAACTCTCCTACGAGCAGTACTTC. Protein: CASSLEGELSYEQYF.

The chain uses TRBV7-3 and TRBJ2-3, with a possible D match to TRBD2 (5 bases). The CDR3 contains 11 residues. V shed 6 bases and J shed 7 bases, with 8 bases lying between them. Per the germline V gene, CDR1 is SGHTA and CDR2 is FQGTGA. Here the CDR3 reads CASSRGNTQYF. Here the CDR3 DNA reads TGTGCCAGCAGTCGAGGGAATACGCAGTATTTT.

V gene TRBV4-1 combines with J gene TRBJ2-5; 7 bases match TRBD2. Germline V lookup: CDR1 MGHRA, CDR2 YSYEKL. The CDR3 consists of 19 residues. V lost 4 bases and J lost 3; bases outside the gene matches: 20. In DNA form, the CDR3 reads TGCGCCAGCAGCCTCCTTTCGAGGGGAAGCGGGAAGGGAAAAGAGACCCAGTACTTC. Translation: CASSLLSRGSGKGKETQYF.

The V and J genes are TRBV4-1 and TRBJ2-7; 14 nucleotides agree with TRBD2. The ends lost 4 bases at V and 5 bases at J; junction bases unmatched: 7. This CDR3 comprises 16 residues. Germline CDR1 MGHRA, CDR2 YSYEKL. CDR3 sequence reads: CASSLTGTSGSHEQYF. The CDR3 region has the DNA TGCGCCAGCAGCCTAACCGGGACTAGCGGGAGCCACGAGCAGTACTTC.

The V gene is TRBV9, the J gene TRBJ1-5; no firm D call. V was shortened by 4 bases and J by 6 bases, with 11 bases between the two germline ends. The V gene's germline CDR1 is SGDLS and CDR2 YYNGEE. This CDR3 is 13 amino acids long. The CDR3 bases are TGTGCCAGCAGCTCCGAAGGAGTTCAGCCCCAGCATTTT. Translation gives CASSSEGVQPQHF.

This chain connects TRBV27 to TRBJ2-7; possibly TRBD1 for D (6 bases). Trimming took 3 bases from V and 2 from J, leaving 11 bases between them. The CDR3 has 14 residues. CDR1 is MNHEY and CDR2 is SMNVEV in the germline V gene (reference sequence). In nucleotides, the CDR3 is TGTGCCAGCAGTTTGCAGGGGCGTGCCTACGAGCAGTACTTC. Translating it yields CASSLQGRAYEQYF.

This chain uses TRBV10-3 with TRBJ1-1, with TRBD1 matching 7 bases. V trimming: 8 bases; J trimming: 6 bases; junction bases outside the gene matches: 6. Germline V CDR1 and CDR2: ENHRY, SYGVKD. The CDR3 length is 12 residues. The CDR3 nucleotides are TGTGCCATCGGACAGGCGGCCGCTGAAGCTTTCTTT. This sequence encodes CAIGQAAAEAFF.

V usage is TRBV28 and J usage is TRBJ1-2; D gene ambiguous. Germline lookup yields CDR1 MDHEN and CDR2 SYDVKM. The V end lost 8 bases, the J end lost 7 bases, and 20 bases lay between the germline ends. This CDR3 region has 14 residues. The CDR3 nucleotides read TGTGCCAGCCGAACTAGTGGACTCAAGGGTGGCTACACCTTC. Amino acids: CASRTSGLKGGYTF.